These 3 T cell receptor beta chains came from one sample sequenced in a study of T-cell memory formation after mild COVID-19. One entry per CDR3 protein results from TCRdb running MiXCR on the 5' RACE reads. The data show fewer than 550,000 distinct CDR3 sequences, 15% to 25% seen once. The sample taken for sequencing was PBMCs or a T cell subset sorted from them (not recorded which). The receptors originated from an adult woman who had mild COVID-19 (a few samples of this study predate the infection). Cell type and time point are not known.

This clonotype occurred a few times. The chain couples TRBV20-1 to TRBJ2-3, with D perhaps matching TRBD2 (5 bases). Germline V gives CDR1 DFQATT, CDR2 SNEGSKA (reference sequence). Trimming left V 4 bases short and J 0 bases short, with 14 bases between. This CDR3 region has 15 residues. The CDR3 spells CSAISIALSTDTQYF. DNA of the CDR3: TGCAGTGCTATCTCAATAGCGCTAAGCACAGATACGCAGTATTTT.

The chain carries TRBV6-6 and TRBJ2-7; a possible D gene is TRBD2 (5 bases). V was pared by 0 bases and J by 6 bases, with 18 bases between. The germline gives CDR1 MNHNY, CDR2 SVGAGI (reference sequence). CDR3 length equals 16 residues. The CDR3 DNA reads as TGTGCCAGCAGTTACTCGTCTTCTGACTATACCACCGAGCAGTACTTC. Amino acids: CASSYSSSDYTTEQYF.

Here the CDR3 DNA reads TGTGCCAGCACCCACGGACTAGCGGGAGGGCCGGGAAATGAGCAGTTCTTC. Amino acid sequence: CASTHGLAGGPGNEQFF. V and J are TRBV7-9 and TRBJ2-1; TRBD2 matches 15 bases. Germline V gene data show CDR1 as SEHNR and CDR2 as FQNEAQ (reference sequence). V lost 7 bases, J lost 7 bases, and 11 bases stayed unmatched. This CDR3 is 17 amino acids long.